The 12 T cell receptor beta chains listed next were all sequenced from one sample in a study of molecular identifiers for immune sequencing clone quantification. MiXCR, run by TCRdb on the PCR reads, gives a single entry per CDR3 protein. The sample records more than 450,000 distinct CDR3 sequences, about 25% being singletons. The material sequenced was naive CD8+ T cells from blood, with Jurkat cell RNA spiked in. The subset denotes: FACS-sorted CD8+CD4-CCR7+CD45RA+ naive T cells. The receptors were gathered from a human donor in good health. Some libraries in this study had Jurkat cell RNA spiked in.

This clonotype has at least ten counts. The CDR3 loop is CASTSHRGDNTIYF. The CDR3 DNA is TGTGCCAGCACCTCTCATCGGGGGGACAACACCATATATTTT. The chain combines TRBV7-9 with TRBJ1-3, with D perhaps TRBD1 (5 bases). The CDR3 contains 14 residues. Trimming removed 7 bases from V and 7 bases from J, with 17 bases in between. Germline-derived CDR1 and CDR2 are SEHNR and FQNEAQ (reference sequence). Complete variable domain (other parts from reference TRBV7-9 and TRBJ1-3): DTGVSQNPRHKITKRGQNVTFRCDPISEHNRLYWYRQTLGQGPEFLTYFQNEAQLEKSRLLSDRFSAERPKGSFSTLEIQRTEQGDSAMYLCASTSHRGDNTIYFGEGSWLTVV.

The chain's CDR3 is CASSLEQWIQYF. CDR3 DNA: TGTGCCAGCAGCTTAGAACAGTGGATTCAGTACTTC. The chain carries TRBV7-9 and TRBJ2-4; D remains unclear. The CDR3 is made up of 12 amino acids. The germline CDR1 and CDR2 sequences are SEHNR and FQNEAQ (reference sequence). V was clipped by 1 base and J by 10 bases, with 8 bases between them.

V gene TRBV5-6 combines with J gene TRBJ2-7; D is uncertain. Trimming stripped 1 base from V and 4 bases from J, with 9 bases between. Germline V gene lookup returns CDR1 SGHDT and CDR2 YYEEEE. This CDR3 has 13 amino acids. The CDR3 region has the DNA TGTGCCAGCAGCTTGTGGATTCCTTACGAGCAGTACTTC. It translates to CASSLWIPYEQYF.

This clonotype was observed a handful of times. The chain uses TRBV19 and TRBJ1-1, with D unresolved. The CDR3 consists of 13 residues. Germline values: CDR1 LNHDA, CDR2 SQIVND (reference sequence). Trimming took 7 bases from V and 7 from J, leaving 16 bases between them. The CDR3 DNA sequence: TGTGCCAGTACCACTACCCTATCCAGTGAAGCTTTCTTT. Amino acid sequence: CASTTTLSSEAFF.

This clonotype was counted a few times. The rearrangement uses TRBV6-5 and TRBJ1-5; D gene uncertain. The CDR3 spans 14 residues. Germline V lookup: CDR1 MNHEY, CDR2 SVGAGI. Trimming stripped 4 bases from V and 3 bases from J, with 10 bases between. CDR3 in DNA: TGTGCCAGCAGTTCCGGGCCCATCAATCAGCCCCAGCATTTT. Translated: CASSSGPINQPQHF.

This clonotype was counted ten times or more. The genes are TRBV7-2 and TRBJ2-1; unclear D gene. Looked up from germline, CDR1 is SGHTA and CDR2 is FQGNSA. The CDR3 runs 15 residues. Trimming removed 2 bases from V and 8 bases from J, with 16 bases in between. Here the CDR3 DNA reads TGTGCCAGCAGCTTAAGTACTACTCCTTTCCATGAGCAGTTCTTC. The encoded protein is CASSLSTTPFHEQFF.

The sample holds a few counts of this clonotype. V and J are TRBV18 and TRBJ1-1, with D uncertain. This CDR3 contains 13 residues. Trimming took 0 bases from V and 3 from J, leaving 5 bases between them. CDR1 and CDR2 (germline): KGHSH, LQKENI. CDR3 bases: TGTGCCAGCTCACCACCGGAAGACACTGAAGCTTTCTTT. Amino acid sequence: CASSPPEDTEAFF.

V and J are TRBV7-9 and TRBJ1-3; no reliable D call. The V end lost 5 bases, the J end lost 9 bases, and 17 bases lay between the germline ends. CDR1 is SEHNR and CDR2 is FQNEAQ in the germline V gene (reference sequence). The CDR3 totals 14 residues. CDR3 amino acids: CASSPKHDGSTIYF. The CDR3 nucleotides read TGTGCCAGCAGCCCCAAGCACGACGGCTCCACCATATATTTT.

As to this clonotype: The junction departs from the called germline gene at one end, perhaps through a read error. V and J are TRBV6-5 and TRBJ1-2; 8 bases match TRBD1. Germline V gene data show CDR1 as MNHEY and CDR2 as SVGAGI. The CDR3 has 17 residues. The CDR3 nucleotides read TGTGCCAGCAGTCACTCTGCAGGGGGCATTCGTCCTTATGGCTACACCTTC. Translated, it gives CASSHSAGGIRPYGYTF.

This clonotype was observed a few times. This chain joins TRBV19 and TRBJ2-7; D call uncertain. The V gene lost 0 bases and the J gene lost 2 bases, with 5 bases spanning the gap. CDR3 length equals 13 residues. Germline CDR1 is LNHDA and CDR2 is SQIVND (reference sequence). The CDR3 DNA sequence: TGTGCCAGTAGTATAGATCCGGCCTACGAGCAGTACTTC. Its translation: CASSIDPAYEQYF.

This clonotype was recorded a few times. This chain links TRBV5-6 with TRBJ1-1, with 9 bases lining up with TRBD1. The CDR3 is 16 residues long. J was trimmed by 1 base and V by 4 bases; bases with no gene match: 8. The germline V gene has CDR1 SGHDT and CDR2 YYEEEE. CDR3 coding DNA: TGTGCCAGCAGCCCTCCCGGGACAGGGAAGAACACTGAAGCTTTCTTT. It translates to CASSPPGTGKNTEAFF.

A few counts support this clonotype. The chain employs TRBV4-2 and TRBJ2-3; D is unresolved. Trimming pared 0 bases from V and 2 bases from J, leaving 12 bases between. This CDR3 contains 16 residues. Germline V gene sequence: CDR1 LGHNA, CDR2 YNFKEQ. In DNA form, the CDR3 reads TGTGCCAGCAGCCAAGATGGGTTACCGGTCACAGATACGCAGTATTTT. Its protein is CASSQDGLPVTDTQYF.